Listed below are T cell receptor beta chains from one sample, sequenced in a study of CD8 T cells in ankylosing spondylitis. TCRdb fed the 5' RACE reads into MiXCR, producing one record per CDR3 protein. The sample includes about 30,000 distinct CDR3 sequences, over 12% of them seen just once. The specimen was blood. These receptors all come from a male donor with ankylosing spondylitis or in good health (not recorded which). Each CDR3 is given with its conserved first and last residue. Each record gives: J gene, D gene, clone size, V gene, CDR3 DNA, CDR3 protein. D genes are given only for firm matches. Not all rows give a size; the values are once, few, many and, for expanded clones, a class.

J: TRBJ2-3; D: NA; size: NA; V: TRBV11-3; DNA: TGTGCCAGCAGCTTAGCCAGAAGCACAGATACGCAGTATTTT; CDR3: CASSLARSTDTQYF
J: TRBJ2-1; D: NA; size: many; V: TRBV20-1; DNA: TGCAGTGCTACACGGGACCAATTCAATGAGCAGTTCTTC; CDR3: CSATRDQFNEQFF
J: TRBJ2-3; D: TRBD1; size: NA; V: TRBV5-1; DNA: TGCGCCAGCAGCTTGGACAGGGGGGAAGATACGCAGTATTTT; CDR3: CASSLDRGEDTQYF
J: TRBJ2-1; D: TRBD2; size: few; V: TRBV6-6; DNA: TGTGCCAGCAGCGCCGGGACTAGCATATACAATGAGCAGTTCTTC; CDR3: CASSAGTSIYNEQFF
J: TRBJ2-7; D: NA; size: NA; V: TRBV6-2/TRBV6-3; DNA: TGTGCCAGCAGACCCCCCGGCGAGTACGAGCAGTACTTC; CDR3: CASRPPGEYEQYF
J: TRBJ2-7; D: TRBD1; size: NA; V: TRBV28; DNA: TGTGCCAGCAGGAAAACAACCGGGACAGTTAGCGAGCAGTACTTC; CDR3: CASRKTTGTVSEQYF
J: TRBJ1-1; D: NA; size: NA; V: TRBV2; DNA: TGTGCCAGCAGTGACAACGGGCGGGGAACTGAAGCTTTCTTT; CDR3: CASSDNGRGTEAFF
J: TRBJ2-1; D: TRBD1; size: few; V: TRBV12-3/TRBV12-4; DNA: TGTGCCAGCAGTCTTGGACAGGGACCAACCAATGAGCAGTTCTTC; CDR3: CASSLGQGPTNEQFF
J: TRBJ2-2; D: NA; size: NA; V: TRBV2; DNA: TGTGCCAGCAGTTTTACCGAGACCTCCCCGAACACCGGGGAGCTGTTTTTT; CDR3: CASSFTETSPNTGELFF
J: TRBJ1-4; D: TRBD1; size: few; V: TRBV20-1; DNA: TGCAGTGCTAGAAATAGCGGGACAGGGAGTAATGAAAAACTGTTTTTT; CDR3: CSARNSGTGSNEKLFF
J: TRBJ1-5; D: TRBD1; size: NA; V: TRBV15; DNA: TGTGCCACCACCTCGGGACAGGGGAATCAGCCCCAGCATTTT; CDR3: CATTSGQGNQPQHF
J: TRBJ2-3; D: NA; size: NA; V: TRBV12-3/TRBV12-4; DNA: TGTGCCAGCAGTCTAACAGGCCGCACAGATACGCAGTATTTT; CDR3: CASSLTGRTDTQYF
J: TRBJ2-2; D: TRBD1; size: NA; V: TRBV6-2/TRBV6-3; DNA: TGTGCCAGCAGAAAAGAAGGACAGGGGTTCTCCGGGGAGCTGTTTTTT; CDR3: CASRKEGQGFSGELFF
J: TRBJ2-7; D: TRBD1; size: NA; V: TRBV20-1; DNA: TGCAGTGCTAGAGATGTGGACAGGGGAATCTCCGAGCAGTACTTC; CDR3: CSARDVDRGISEQYF
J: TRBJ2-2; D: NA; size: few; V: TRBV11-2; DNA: TGTGCCAGCAGAGCTATAGTCGCGAACACCGGGGAGCTGTTTTTT; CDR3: CASRAIVANTGELFF
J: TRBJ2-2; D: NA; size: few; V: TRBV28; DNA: TGTGCCAGTCAAACAGCAAACACCGGGGAGCTGTTTTTT; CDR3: CASQTANTGELFF
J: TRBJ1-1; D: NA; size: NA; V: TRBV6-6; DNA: TGTGCCAGCAGTTTACCCACTGTGAACACTGAAGCTTTCTTT; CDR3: CASSLPTVNTEAFF
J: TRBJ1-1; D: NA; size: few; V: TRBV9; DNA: TGTGCCAGCAGCGGGACGTTTGGGGTTGAAGCTTTCTTT; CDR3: CASSGTFGVEAFF
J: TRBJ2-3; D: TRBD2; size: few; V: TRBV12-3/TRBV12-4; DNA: TGTGCCAGCAGTTTCTTAAGCGGGGCCTCAGATACGCAGTATTTT; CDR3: CASSFLSGASDTQYF
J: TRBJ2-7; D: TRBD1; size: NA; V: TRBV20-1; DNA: TGCAGTGCCAGGACAGGGGCGGGCTACGAGCAGTACTTC; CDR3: CSARTGAGYEQYF
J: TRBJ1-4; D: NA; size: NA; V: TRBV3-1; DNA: TGTGCCAGCAGCCAACTTAGATCAGGAGGGGAAAAACTGTTTTTT; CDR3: CASSQLRSGGEKLFF
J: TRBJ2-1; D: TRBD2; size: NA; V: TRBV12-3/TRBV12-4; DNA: TGTGCCAGCAGTTTGTGGAGGGAGGGCCGCGATGAGCAGTTCTTC; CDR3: CASSLWREGRDEQFF
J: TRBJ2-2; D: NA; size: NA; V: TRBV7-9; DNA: TGTGCCAGCAGCTCTCTAGACCTCTACACCGGGGAGCTGTTTTTT; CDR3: CASSSLDLYTGELFF
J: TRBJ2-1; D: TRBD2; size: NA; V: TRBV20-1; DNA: TGCAGTGCTAGAAAGTTAAGCGGGGGGATTAACAATGAGCAGTTCTTC; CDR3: CSARKLSGGINNEQFF
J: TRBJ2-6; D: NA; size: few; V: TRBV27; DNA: TGTGCCAGCAGCAGGACCCCGGGGCAGCTATCCGGGGCCAACGTCCTGACTTTC; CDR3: CASSRTPGQLSGANVLTF
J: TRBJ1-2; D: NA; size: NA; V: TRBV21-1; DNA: TGTGCCAGCAGCAAAGGGACGGCGGGGGGGGCCGGCGGCTACACCTTC; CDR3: CASSKGTAGGAGGYTF
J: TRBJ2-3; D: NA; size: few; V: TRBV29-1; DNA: TGCAGCGTTGGTCCAACTAGCAAAGATACGCAGTATTTT; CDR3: CSVGPTSKDTQYF
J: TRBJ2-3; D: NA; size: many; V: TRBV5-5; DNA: TGTGCCAGCAGCTTGACAGGGCAAATCACAGATACGCAGTATTTT; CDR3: CASSLTGQITDTQYF
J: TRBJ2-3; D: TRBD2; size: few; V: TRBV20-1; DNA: TGCAGTGCTAGAACTAGCGGGAGGATAATAACGCAGTATTTT; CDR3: CSARTSGRIITQYF
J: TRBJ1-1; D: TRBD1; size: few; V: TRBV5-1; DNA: TGCGCCAGCAGCCGGGACAGAACGGGAGGCGCAGCTTTCTTT; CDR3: CASSRDRTGGAAFF
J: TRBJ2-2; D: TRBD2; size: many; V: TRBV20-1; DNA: TGCAGTGCTAGCCTCAGACTAGCGGGTGGAAGCACCGGGGAGCTGTTTTTT; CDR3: CSASLRLAGGSTGELFF
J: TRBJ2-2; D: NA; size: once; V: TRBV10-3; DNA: TGTGCCATCGGTACGAACACCGGGGAGCTGTTTTTT; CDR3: CAIGTNTGELFF
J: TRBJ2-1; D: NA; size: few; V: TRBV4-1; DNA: TGCGCCAGCAGCCAAGACGTAGGGAGCGGCCACTACAATGAGCAGTTCTTC; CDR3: CASSQDVGSGHYNEQFF
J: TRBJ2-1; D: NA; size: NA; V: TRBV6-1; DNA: TGTGCCAGCAGTGCGCCTAGCGACTACAATGAGCAGTTCTTC; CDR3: CASSAPSDYNEQFF
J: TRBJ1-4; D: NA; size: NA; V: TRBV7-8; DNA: TGTGCCAGCAGCTTGTGGGGAGGGGGTGAAAAACTGTTTTTT; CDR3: CASSLWGGGEKLFF
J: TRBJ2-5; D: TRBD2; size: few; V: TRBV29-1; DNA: TGCAGCGTCTGGTGGGGGGGAGAGACCCAGTACTTC; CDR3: CSVWWGGETQYF
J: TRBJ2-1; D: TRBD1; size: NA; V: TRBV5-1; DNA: TGCGCCAGCAGCTTGGCCCCCCGGACAGGGGGAACGAATGAGCAGTTCTTC; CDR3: CASSLAPRTGGTNEQFF
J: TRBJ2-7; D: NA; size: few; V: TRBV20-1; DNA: TGCAGTGCCAGCCTAGCACCGAGCTCCTACGAGCAGTACTTC; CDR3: CSASLAPSSYEQYF
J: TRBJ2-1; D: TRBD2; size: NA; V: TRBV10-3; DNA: TGTGCCATCAGTCCGCCGGGACTAGCGGGAGTAGCCCAGTTCTTC; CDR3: CAISPPGLAGVAQFF
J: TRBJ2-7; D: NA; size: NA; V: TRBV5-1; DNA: TGCGCCAGCAGCTTGGGGCTCGTCAACTACGAGCAGTACTTC; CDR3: CASSLGLVNYEQYF
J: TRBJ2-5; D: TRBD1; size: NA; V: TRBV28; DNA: TGTGCCAGCAGTCTTACCACAGGGGTTGGGGAGACCCAGTACTTC; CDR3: CASSLTTGVGETQYF